This T cell receptor (beta chain) stems from a study of T cell responses to AZD1222 COVID-19 vaccine. Study-wide findings and caveats: It was only a handful of AZD1222 recipients who were seropositive at baseline. Clonal diversity was possibly underestimated, and the donors were mostly white British, with more females. Unmutated variant regions are reportedly targeted by nearly half of spike-specific TCRs.

Germline assignment: CDR1 SNHLY and CDR2 FYNNEI. There are 15 residues in the CDR3. Trimming left V 6 bases short and J 5 bases short, with 18 bases between. In regard to this clone: What it binds is unknown.

Generated by immunoSEQ multiplex PCR, the TCRdb table keeps only in-frame clones and is missing some. The sample yields 70,000 or so clones, approximately 85% seen once. This clonotype was obtained from an adult in good health. Sequencing was performed on peripheral blood, taken on day 0 of MenACWY control vaccination. The V call is TRBV2, the J call TRBJ2-3; no reliable D call. CDR3 sequence: CASSLRTPAGDTQYF. As DNA, the CDR3 is TGTGCCAGCAGCTTAAGGACCCCCGCTGGAGATACGCAGTATTTT.